This T cell receptor beta chain was observed in a study of blood T cell repertoires in COVID-19. The wider study: Samples taken during acute and convalescent COVID-19 were collected in the United States, Italy and Spain. T cells, B-cell-depleted T cells, or PBMCs supplied cDNA or gDNA.

The length of the CDR3 is 16 residues. Germline-derived CDR1 and CDR2 are GTSNPN and SVGIG (reference sequence). Trimming shortened V by 0 bases and J by 1 base, and 13 bases separated the two germline ends. Per the study methods: Amplifying reference gene primers gave estimates of nucleated cell counts. The assay was immunoSEQ multiplex PCR, and TCRdb's table has in-frame clones only and misses some. D and trimming were read from the DNA, whereas the V and J calls and clone size are those reported in that table. The data hold around 100,000 clones, with more than 75% observed a single time. This chain joins TRBV30 and TRBJ1-3; D gene unclear. The sample taken for sequencing was peripheral blood. The clonotype comes from a human donor in a cohort sampled during active COVID-19. CDR3 protein: CAWSVQGRSSGNTIYF. As DNA, the CDR3 is TGTGCCTGGAGTGTACAAGGGAGGTCTTCTGGAAACACCATATATTTT.